The clone carrying this T cell receptor beta chain was seen repeatedly, ten times or more. Tagging with unique molecular identifiers was applied to individual cDNA molecules. TCRdb re-derived calls from the 5' RACE reads in MiXCR, one entry per CDR3 protein. This table holds about 44,000 distinct CDR3 sequences, 5.5% to 6.5% found once. This record comes from a study of early T cells in non-severe SARS-CoV-2 infection. CDR1 and CDR2 (germline): MNHEY, SMNVEV (reference sequence). V lost 2 bases to trimming and J lost 3 bases, with 8 bases between them. The CDR3 consists of 13 residues. V gene TRBV27 combines with J gene TRBJ2-7, with D uncertain. The sequence was collected from an adult who was a healthcare worker with PCR-confirmed SARS-CoV-2 infection or an uninfected control (not recorded which). Input material: whole blood. For the CDR3, the DNA is TGTGCCAGCAGTTTAGCCCCCGGCTACGAGCAGTACTTC. This sequence encodes CASSLAPGYEQYF.